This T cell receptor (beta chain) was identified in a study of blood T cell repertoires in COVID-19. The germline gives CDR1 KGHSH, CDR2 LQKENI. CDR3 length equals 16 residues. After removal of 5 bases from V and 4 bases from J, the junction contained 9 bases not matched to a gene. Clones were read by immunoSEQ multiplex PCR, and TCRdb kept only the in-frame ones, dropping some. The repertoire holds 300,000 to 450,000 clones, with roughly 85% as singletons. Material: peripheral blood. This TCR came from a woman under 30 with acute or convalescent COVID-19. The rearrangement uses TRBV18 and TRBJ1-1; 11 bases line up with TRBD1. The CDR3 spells CASSIGTGGTGTEAFF. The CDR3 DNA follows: TGTGCCAGCTCAATCGGGACAGGGGGTACTGGCACTGAAGCTTTCTTT.